What follows are 22 T cell receptor beta chains derived from one specimen sequenced in a study of blood T cell repertoires in COVID-19. The assay was immunoSEQ multiplex PCR, and TCRdb's table has in-frame clones only and misses some. The sample consists of around 250,000 clones, approximately 87% of them appearing once. Sequenced material: peripheral blood. The receptors here all came from a man in his 60s who had recovered from COVID-19.

The rearrangement joins TRBV15 to TRBJ2-4, with D uncertain. Per germline, CDR1 LNHNV and CDR2 YYDKDF (reference sequence). This CDR3 is 13 amino acids long. The ends were cut back, 2 bases at V and 5 bases at J, with 7 bases in the middle. CDR3: CATSRRSQNIQYF. CDR3 coding DNA: TGTGCCACCAGCAGACGTTCTCAAAACATTCAGTACTTC.

The V and J genes are TRBV18 and TRBJ1-1; perhaps TRBD1 as D (6 bases). Trimming removed 6 bases from V and 3 bases from J, with 14 bases in between. CDR3 length: 14 amino acids. Looked up from germline, CDR1 is KGHSH and CDR2 is LQKENI. CDR3 sequence: CASSPGQIHTEAFF. Here the CDR3 DNA reads TGTGCCAGCTCGCCCGGACAGATCCACACTGAAGCTTTCTTT.

The chain couples TRBV7-2 to TRBJ1-5, with D hard to call. The germline V gene encodes CDR1 SGHTA and CDR2 FQGNSA. The CDR3 spans 12 residues. The germline V and J ends were trimmed by 1 base and 6 bases, with 4 bases remaining between them. CDR3 residues: CASSLVAQPQHF. The CDR3 nucleotides are TGTGCCAGCAGCTTAGTGGCTCAGCCCCAGCATTTT. The full variable domain, completed using reference TRBV7-2 and TRBJ1-5, is GAGVSQSPSNKVTEKGKDVELRCDPISGHTALYWYRQSLGQGLEFLIYFQGNSAPDKSGLPSDRFSAERTGGSVSTLTIQRTQQEDSAVYLCASSLVAQPQHFGDGTRLSIL.

The chain joins TRBV7-2 to TRBJ2-7; no firm D call. Germline V gene data show CDR1 as SGHTA and CDR2 as FQGNSA. CDR3 size: 14 residues. Trimming removed 2 bases at V and 7 bases at J, with 15 bases between. CDR3 protein: CASSLSATRNEQYF. CDR3 bases: TGTGCCAGCAGCTTATCCGCGACACGTAATGAGCAGTACTTC.

The chain carries TRBV14 and TRBJ1-2; D may be TRBD1 (6 bases). The CDR3 covers 14 residues. V lost 0 bases, J lost 4 bases, and 9 bases lay in between. Per germline, CDR1 SGHDN and CDR2 FVKESK. CDR3 sequence reads: CASSQETGGYGYTF. The CDR3 DNA sequence: TGTGCCAGCAGCCAAGAGACAGGAGGCTATGGCTACACCTTC.

The rearrangement joins TRBV10-3 to TRBJ1-1; a weak D match, TRBD1 (5 bases). The CDR3 extends over 15 amino acids. Trimming removed 0 bases from V and 1 base from J, with 9 bases in between. CDR1 and CDR2 (germline): ENHRY, SYGVKD. The CDR3 nucleotides read TGTGCCATCAGTGAGTCGTGGGGGGGGAACACTGAAGCTTTCTTT. This translates into CAISESWGGNTEAFF.

The rearrangement uses TRBV30 and TRBJ1-4; weak D call: TRBD1 (5 bases). The CDR3 covers 14 residues. Between the trimmed V and J ends, which lost 2 bases and 3 bases, there was a span of 10 bases. In germline, CDR1 is GTSNPN, CDR2 SVGIG (reference sequence). As DNA, the CDR3 is TGTGCCTGGAGTTACCGGGGGGCTAATGAAAAACTGTTTTTT. It specifies CAWSYRGANEKLFF. The variable domain in full, with the rest retrieved from reference TRBV30 and TRBJ1-4, is SQTIHQWPATLVQPVGSPLSLECTVEGTSNPNLYWYRQAAGRGLQLLFYSVGIGQISSEVPQNLSASRPQDRQFILSSKKLLLSDSGFYLCAWSYRGANEKLFFGSGTQLSVL.

The gene calls are TRBV27 and TRBJ2-2; D call uncertain. Germline V lookup: CDR1 MNHEY, CDR2 SMNVEV (reference sequence). This CDR3 region has 14 residues. The V end was cut by 5 bases, the J end by 6 bases, with 13 bases between. The chain's CDR3 is CASSPTYGPGELFF. The CDR3 coding sequence is TGTGCCAGCAGTCCGACATATGGCCCCGGGGAGCTGTTTTTT.

The rearrangement joins TRBV7-2 to TRBJ1-1; 10 positions match TRBD1. Per the germline V gene, CDR1 is SGHTA and CDR2 is FQGNSA. The CDR3 runs 12 residues. V dropped 7 bases and J dropped 10; count of bases not matched to a gene: 6. The CDR3 loop reads CASTRDRGRAFF. Written as DNA, the CDR3 is TGTGCCAGCACCAGAGACAGGGGGCGAGCTTTCTTT.

The rearrangement uses TRBV11-2 and TRBJ2-3, with D possibly being TRBD1 (6 bases). The CDR3 sequence is 14 residues long. V lost 5 bases, J lost 9 bases, and 18 bases lay in between. Germline values: CDR1 SGHAT, CDR2 FQNNGV. The CDR3 region has the DNA TGTGCCAGCAGCCCAGGGGCGAGGATTGGGACGCAGTATTTT. Its translation: CASSPGARIGTQYF. Full variable domain (remainder filled in from reference TRBV11-2 and TRBJ2-3): EAGVAQSPRYKIIEKRQSVAFWCNPISGHATLYWYQQILGQGPKLLIQFQNNGVVDDSQLPKDRFSAERLKGVDSTLKIQPAKLEDSAVYLCASSPGARIGTQYFGPGTRLTVL.

The J gene is TRBJ2-7, the V gene TRBV6-5; 7 bases are a match to TRBD2. The germline CDR1 and CDR2 sequences are MNHEY and SVGAGI. The V and J ends lost 7 bases and 2 bases, in that order; junction bases with no gene match: 11. CDR3 size: 15 residues. In DNA form, the CDR3 reads TGTGCCAGCACCCCCTGGGGGGGGGAGGCCTACGAGCAGTACTTC. As protein: CASTPWGGEAYEQYF.

This chain joins TRBV6-1 and TRBJ2-5; 8 bases map to TRBD2. The CDR3 length is 14 residues. Unmatched junction bases numbered 3, after V lost 2 bases and J lost 4 bases. Per the germline V gene, CDR1 is MNHNS and CDR2 is SASEGT. The chain's CDR3 is CASSERGGLETQYF. The CDR3 bases are TGTGCCAGCAGTGAACGGGGGGGTTTAGAGACCCAGTACTTC.

The rearrangement links TRBV5-1 to TRBJ2-1, with 11 bases matching TRBD2. From germline, CDR1 is SGHRS and CDR2 YFSETQ. Losses at the gene ends were 2 bases for V and 9 bases for J; bases not matched to a gene: 4. The CDR3 is 14 residues long. The DNA for the CDR3 is TGCGCCAGCAGCTTCACTAGCGGGAGTGTTGAGCAGTTCTTC. It specifies CASSFTSGSVEQFF.

J is TRBJ2-3 and V is TRBV30; weak D call: TRBD1 (5 bases). The germline V gene encodes CDR1 GTSNPN and CDR2 SVGIG (reference sequence). The CDR3 totals 12 residues. The V and J ends lost 1 base and 8 bases respectively, with 10 bases between them. The DNA of the CDR3 is TGTGCCTGGAGTGGTCAGGGTGGTACGCAGTATTTT. Protein product: CAWSGQGGTQYF.

This clone was detected only once. This chain links TRBV6-5 with TRBJ1-3, with a tentative D call TRBD1 (6 bases). Between the trimmed V and J ends, which lost 5 bases and 1 base, there was a span of 12 bases. CDR1 and CDR2 from the germline V gene are MNHEY and SVGAGI. The CDR3 sequence is 15 residues long. The CDR3 here is CASSHRVGSGNTIYF. CDR3 in DNA: TGTGCCAGCAGTCACAGGGTTGGGTCTGGAAACACCATATATTTT.

The V call is TRBV29-1, the J call TRBJ2-5; 12 bases line up with TRBD2. The CDR3 is 15 amino acids. Unmatched junction bases numbered 8, after V lost 7 bases and J lost 2 bases. The germline V gene has CDR1 SQVTM and CDR2 ANQGSEA. DNA of the CDR3: TGCAGCGCTAGCGGGGGGGCTGGTCGGCAAGAGACCCAGTACTTC. Translation gives CSASGGAGRQETQYF. The variable domain in full, completed from reference TRBV29-1 and TRBJ2-5, reads SAVISQKPSRDICQRGTSLTIQCQVDSQVTMMFWYRQQPGQSLTLIATANQGSEATYESGFVIDKFPISRPNLTFSTLTVSNMSPEDSSIYLCSASGGAGRQETQYFGPGTRLLVL.

In this sample, this clone turned up many times. The gene calls are TRBV28 and TRBJ1-6; D possibly corresponds to TRBD1 (5 bases). Trimming left V 3 bases short and J 5 bases short, with 20 bases between. The length of the CDR3 is 18 residues. In germline, CDR1 is MDHEN, CDR2 SYDVKM. CDR3 region: CASSFIGWSDIDNSPLHF. The CDR3 DNA reads TGTGCCAGCAGTTTCATAGGGTGGTCGGACATTGATAATTCACCCCTCCACTTT.

The CDR3 DNA reads as TGTGCCAGCAGCGCGGGCCCAGGCGGTAATGAAAAACTGTTTTTT. Its protein is CASSAGPGGNEKLFF. V gene TRBV5-8 combines with J gene TRBJ1-4; D not resolved. V was cut by 4 bases and J by 4 bases, with 14 bases left in between. Looked up from germline, CDR1 is SGHTS and CDR2 is YDEGEE. This CDR3 spans 15 amino acids. Supplemented by reference TRBV5-8 and TRBJ1-4, the full variable domain reads EAGVTQSPTHLIKTRGQQATLRCSPISGHTSVYWYQQALGLGLQFLLWYDEGEERNRGNFPPRFSGRQFPNYSSELNVNALELEDSALYLCASSAGPGGNEKLFFGSGTQLSVL.

The V and J genes are TRBV6-4 and TRBJ1-1, with D hard to call. Trimming shortened V by 4 bases and J by 1 base, and 7 bases separated the two germline ends. This CDR3 has 13 amino acids. Per germline, CDR1 MRHNA and CDR2 SNTAGT. The CDR3 coding sequence is TGTGCCAGCAGTGCAGCGGAGAACACTGAAGCTTTCTTT. Protein sequence: CASSAAENTEAFF.

This clone was observed a few times. CDR3 nucleotide sequence: TGTGCCAGCAGTGAAAAGTCCGTAAGGGGACAGGTACTTCCGTCACGTCATATGGATGGCTACACCTTC. Translation: CASSEKSVRGQVLPSRHMDGYTF. The V call is TRBV6-1, the J call TRBJ1-2, with 8 bases that match TRBD1. With 2 bases clipped from V and 6 bases from J, the junction kept 32 bases outside the gene matches. The CDR3 length is 23 residues. Germline V gives CDR1 MNHNS, CDR2 SASEGT.

The chain couples TRBV5-1 to TRBJ2-2, with D tentatively TRBD1 (5 bases). This CDR3 is built from 17 residues. Trimming removed 3 bases at V and 1 base at J, with 16 bases between. CDR1 and CDR2 from the germline V gene are SGHRS and YFSETQ. This chain's CDR3 is CASSSTQGLRNTGELFF. DNA for the CDR3: TGCGCCAGCAGCTCTACCCAGGGTTTAAGGAACACCGGGGAGCTGTTTTTT. Based on the CDR3 plus reference TRBV5-1 and TRBJ2-2, the full variable domain is KAGVTQTPRYLIKTRGQQVTLSCSPISGHRSVSWYQQTPGQGLQFLFEYFSETQRNKGNFPGRFSGRQFSNSRSEMNVSTLELGDSALYLCASSSTQGLRNTGELFFGEGSRLTVL.

V is TRBV2 and J is TRBJ2-1, with D maybe TRBD1 (5 bases). The ends were cut back, 4 bases at V and 6 bases at J, with 10 bases in the middle. Per germline, CDR1 SNHLY and CDR2 FYNNEI. CDR3 length equals 13 residues. The CDR3 DNA reads as TGTGCCAGCAGTGGTGCAGGGTTCAATGAGCAGTTCTTC. Protein sequence: CASSGAGFNEQFF.